This entry lists 2 T cell receptor beta chains sequenced from one sample in a study of blood T cell repertoires in COVID-19. This table comes from immunoSEQ multiplex PCR, and its TCRdb copy is limited to in-frame clones, with some not included. The table includes about 120,000 clones, 82% detected once. Specimen: peripheral blood. These receptors were obtained from a man aged 65 to 79 with acute or convalescent COVID-19.

V gene TRBV11-2 combines with J gene TRBJ1-2, with 7 positions matching TRBD1. The CDR3 runs to 12 residues. Germline values: CDR1 SGHAT, CDR2 FQNNGV. J lost 6 bases, V lost 7 bases, and 5 bases had no gene match. The CDR3 nucleotides read TGTGCCAGCACCCGGGACAGAGATGGCTACACCTTC. Its protein is CASTRDRDGYTF.

This rearrangement joins TRBV19 to TRBJ2-2; no reliable D call. CDR1 and CDR2 (germline): LNHDA, SQIVND (reference sequence). Trimming took off 5 bases at V and 6 bases at J, with 19 bases between the two ends. CDR3 length: 16 residues. The chain's CDR3 is CASSVAGFFRSGELFF. DNA of the CDR3: TGTGCCAGTAGTGTTGCAGGTTTTTTTCGTTCCGGGGAGCTGTTTTTT.